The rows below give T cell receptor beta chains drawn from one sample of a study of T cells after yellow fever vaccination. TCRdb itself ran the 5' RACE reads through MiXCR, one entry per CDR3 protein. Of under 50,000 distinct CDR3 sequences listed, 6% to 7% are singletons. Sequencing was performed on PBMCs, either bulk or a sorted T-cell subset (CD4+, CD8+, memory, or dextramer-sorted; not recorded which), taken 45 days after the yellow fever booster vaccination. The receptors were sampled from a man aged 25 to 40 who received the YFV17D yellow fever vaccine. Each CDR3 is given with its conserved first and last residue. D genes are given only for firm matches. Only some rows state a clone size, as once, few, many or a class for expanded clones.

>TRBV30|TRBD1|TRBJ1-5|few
CAYREGQGVYQPQHF
TGTGCCTACCGGGAGGGACAGGGCGTTTATCAGCCCCAGCATTTT
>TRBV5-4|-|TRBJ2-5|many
CASSLGGSWETQYF
TGTGCCAGCAGCTTAGGAGGGAGCTGGGAGACCCAGTACTTC
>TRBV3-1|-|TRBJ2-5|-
CASSQVQASETQYF
TGTGCCAGCAGCCAAGTACAGGCTTCAGAGACCCAGTACTTC
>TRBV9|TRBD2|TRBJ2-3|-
CASSARPASGRTDTQYF
TGTGCCAGCAGCGCCCGACCGGCTAGCGGACGCACAGATACGCAGTATTTT
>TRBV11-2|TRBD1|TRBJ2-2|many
CASRPIDRGTGELFF
TGTGCCAGCAGACCTATTGACAGGGGAACCGGGGAGCTGTTTTTT
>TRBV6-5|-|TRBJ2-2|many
CASSYLTRLDTGELFF
TGTGCCAGCAGTTACCTGACTAGGCTCGACACCGGGGAGCTGTTTTTT
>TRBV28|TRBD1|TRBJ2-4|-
CASSTGGMVNIQYF
TGTGCCAGCAGCACAGGGGGCATGGTAAACATTCAGTACTTC
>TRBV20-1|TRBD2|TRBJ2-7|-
CSPGRRGTSGNYEQYF
TGCTCCCCCGGCCGTCGGGGTACTAGCGGAAACTACGAGCAGTACTTC
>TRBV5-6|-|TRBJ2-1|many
CASSPMSGPNYNEQFF
TGTGCCAGCAGTCCCATGAGCGGGCCGAACTACAATGAGCAGTTCTTC
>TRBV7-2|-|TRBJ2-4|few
CASILLWGGGIKNIQYF
TGTGCCAGCATCCTCCTGTGGGGAGGGGGTATCAAAAACATTCAGTACTTC
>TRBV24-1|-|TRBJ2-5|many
CATSDLTIQYF
TGTGCCACCAGTGATCTGACAATACAGTACTTC
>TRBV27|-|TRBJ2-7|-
CATLSERGESKQHF
TGTGCCACTCTAAGTGAGAGGGGGGAGTCGAAGCAGCACTTC
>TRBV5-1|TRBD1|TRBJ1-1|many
CASSVDRASMNTEAFF
TGCGCCAGCAGCGTGGACAGGGCTTCCATGAACACTGAAGCTTTCTTT
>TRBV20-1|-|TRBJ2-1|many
CSASPPLPLSYNEQFF
TGCAGTGCTAGCCCCCCACTTCCGCTCTCCTACAATGAGCAGTTCTTC
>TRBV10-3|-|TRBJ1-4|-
CAISFRRNEKLFF
TGTGCCATCAGTTTCCGCCGTAATGAAAAACTGTTTTTT
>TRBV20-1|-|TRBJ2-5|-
CSARAVLMAETQYF
TGCAGTGCGCGAGCGGTACTCATGGCGGAGACCCAGTACTTC
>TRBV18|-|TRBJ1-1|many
CASSRDTEAFF
TGTGCCAGCTCACGGGACACTGAAGCTTTCTTT
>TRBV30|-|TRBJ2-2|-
CAWSTGPSTGELFF
TGTGCCTGGAGTACGGGACCAAGCACCGGGGAGCTGTTTTTT
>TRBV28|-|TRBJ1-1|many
CASSLKAEAFF
TGTGCCAGCAGTTTAAAGGCCGAAGCTTTCTTT
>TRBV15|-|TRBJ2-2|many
CATSIGLVYTGELFF
TGTGCCACCAGCATTGGGCTAGTCTACACCGGGGAGCTGTTTTTT
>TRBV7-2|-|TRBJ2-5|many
CASSLGGSQETQYF
TGTGCCAGCAGCTTAGGCGGCAGCCAAGAGACCCAGTACTTC
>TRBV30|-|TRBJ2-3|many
CAWSEVGDTQYF
TGTGCCTGGAGTGAAGTAGGAGATACGCAGTATTTT
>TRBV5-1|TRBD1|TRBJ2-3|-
CASSLEGATDTQYF
TGCGCCAGCAGCTTGGAGGGGGCCACAGATACGCAGTATTTT
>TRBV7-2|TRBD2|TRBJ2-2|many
CASSLSGRVGELFF
TGTGCCAGCAGCTTATCGGGGAGGGTCGGGGAGCTGTTTTTT
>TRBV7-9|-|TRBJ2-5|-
CASSKPNQETQYF
TGTGCCAGCAGCAAACCCAACCAAGAGACCCAGTACTTC
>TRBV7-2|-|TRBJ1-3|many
CASSLVGSGNTIYF
TGTGCCAGCAGCTTAGTAGGTTCTGGAAACACCATATATTTT
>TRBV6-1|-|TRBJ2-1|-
CASRVDVGSYNEQFF
TGTGCCAGCAGAGTAGATGTAGGGTCCTACAATGAGCAGTTCTTC
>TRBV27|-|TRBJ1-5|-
CASSTSGFGNQPQHF
TGTGCCAGCAGTACCTCAGGGTTTGGCAATCAGCCCCAGCATTTT
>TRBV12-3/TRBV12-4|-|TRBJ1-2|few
CASSFGEAYGYTF
TGTGCCAGCAGTTTTGGGGAGGCCTATGGCTACACCTTC
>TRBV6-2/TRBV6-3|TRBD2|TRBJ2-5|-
CASSYGTSGSPETQYF
TGTGCCAGCAGTTACGGGACTAGCGGGAGTCCAGAGACCCAGTACTTC
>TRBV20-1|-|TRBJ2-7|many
CSAEEGSAYEQYF
TGCAGTGCCGAGGAGGGGTCCGCCTACGAGCAGTACTTC
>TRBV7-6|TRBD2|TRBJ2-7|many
CASSSIGGYEQYF
TGTGCCAGCAGCTCGATCGGGGGGTACGAGCAGTACTTC
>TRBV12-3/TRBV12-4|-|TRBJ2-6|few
CASVEGLGGANVLTF
TGTGCCAGCGTTGAGGGGCTGGGGGGGGCCAACGTCCTGACTTTC
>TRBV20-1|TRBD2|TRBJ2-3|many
CGGLAGGPDTQYF
TGCGGAGGACTAGCGGGAGGGCCAGATACGCAGTATTTT
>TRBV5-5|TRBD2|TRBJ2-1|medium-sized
CASSLAAGGSDNEQFF
TGTGCCAGCAGCTTGGCGGCGGGCGGGAGTGATAATGAGCAGTTCTTC
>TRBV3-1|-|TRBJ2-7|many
CASSQGVTEEQYF
TGTGCCAGCAGCCAAGGTGTGACGGAGGAGCAGTACTTC
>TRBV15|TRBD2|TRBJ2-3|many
CATSSIAGNTDTQYF
TGTGCCACCAGCAGTATAGCGGGTAACACAGATACGCAGTATTTT
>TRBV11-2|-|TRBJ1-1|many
CASSSRRVAEKSTEAFF
TGTGCCAGCAGCTCCCGGAGGGTGGCGGAAAAAAGCACTGAAGCTTTCTTT
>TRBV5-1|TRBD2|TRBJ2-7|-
CASSLTGLAVKHF
TGCGCCAGCAGCTTGACGGGACTAGCGGTAAAACACTTC
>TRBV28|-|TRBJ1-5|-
CASWGGSFSNQPQHF
TGTGCCAGCTGGGGGGGGAGTTTCTCAAATCAGCCCCAGCATTTT
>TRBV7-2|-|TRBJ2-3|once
CASSLLGTDTQYF
TGTGCCAGCAGCTTATTGGGCACAGATACGCAGTATTTT
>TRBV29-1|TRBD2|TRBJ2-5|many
CSVEYLWAGDAKTQYF
TGCAGCGTTGAGTATTTGTGGGCGGGAGACGCGAAGACCCAGTACTTC
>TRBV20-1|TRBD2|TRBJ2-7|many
CSELGLAIYEQYF
TGCAGCGAATTGGGACTAGCGATTTACGAGCAGTACTTC
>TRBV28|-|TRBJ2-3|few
CASSLVDVDTQYF
TGTGCCAGCAGTTTAGTCGATGTAGATACGCAGTATTTT
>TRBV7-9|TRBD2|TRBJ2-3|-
CASSPWLAGGRLADTQYF
TGTGCCAGCAGCCCGTGGCTAGCGGGAGGCCGACTCGCGGATACGCAGTATTTT
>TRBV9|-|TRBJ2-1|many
CASSPSGVEQFF
TGTGCCAGCAGCCCTTCGGGTGTGGAGCAGTTCTTC
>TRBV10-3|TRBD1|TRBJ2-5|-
CAISESGPQTGETPYF
TGTGCCATCAGTGAGTCGGGGCCCCAGACAGGGGAGACCCCGTACTTC
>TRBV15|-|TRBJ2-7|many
CATSRDSDSTYEQYF
TGTGCCACCAGCAGAGATAGCGACAGTACCTACGAGCAGTACTTC
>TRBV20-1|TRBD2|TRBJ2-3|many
CSGTTSGRWTDTQYF
TGCAGTGGGACAACTAGCGGAAGGTGGACAGATACGCAGTATTTT
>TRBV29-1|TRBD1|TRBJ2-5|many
CSVGGGAPETQYF
TGCAGCGTTGGAGGGGGCGCGCCAGAGACCCAGTACTTC
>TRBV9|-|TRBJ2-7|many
CASSVSPGSYEQYF
TGTGCCAGCAGCGTATCCCCAGGGTCCTACGAGCAGTACTTC
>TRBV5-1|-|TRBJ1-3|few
CASGNTIYF
TGCGCCAGCGGAAACACCATATATTTT
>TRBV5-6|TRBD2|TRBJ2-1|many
CASSFGLAGEQFF
TGTGCCAGCAGCTTCGGACTAGCGGGAGAGCAGTTCTTC
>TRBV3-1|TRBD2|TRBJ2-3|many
CASSQDLAGYSDTQYF
TGTGCCAGCAGCCAAGATCTAGCGGGATATTCAGATACGCAGTATTTT
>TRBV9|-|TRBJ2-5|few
CASSVVGGGQETQYF
TGTGCCAGCAGCGTCGTCGGAGGGGGACAAGAGACCCAGTACTTC